These T cell receptor beta chains were read from a single sample in a study of T cell responses to AZD1222 COVID-19 vaccine. Some clones are missing from TCRdb's copy, which holds only in-frame ones; the method was immunoSEQ multiplex PCR. The sample records 95,000 to 110,000 clones, around 90% being singletons. The source was peripheral blood, collected on day 0 of AZD1222 vaccination. These receptor sequences come from an adult in good health. Each CDR3 is given with its conserved first and last residue. Fields, in order: clone size, V gene, J gene, D gene, CDR3 DNA, CDR3 protein. D genes are given only for firm matches. A clone size is listed for some rows: how often the clone was seen (once, few, many), or a class if it is expanded.

size: .
V: TRBV7-9
J: TRBJ2-5
D: TRBD1
DNA: TGTGCCAGCAGCCCGACAGGGAGTATGGGGCAAGAGACCCAGTACTTC
CDR3: CASSPTGSMGQETQYF

size: .
V: TRBV11-2
J: TRBJ2-1
D: .
DNA: TGTGCCAGCAGCTGGGGGAATGAGCAGTTCTTC
CDR3: CASSWGNEQFF

size: .
V: TRBV5-4
J: TRBJ1-1
D: .
DNA: TGTGCCAGCAGCCCTCATCGTGGCACTGAAGCTTTCTTT
CDR3: CASSPHRGTEAFF

size: .
V: TRBV2
J: TRBJ1-5
D: .
DNA: TGTGCCAGCAGTGAAGCGGCTGGACAGCGAAATCAGCCCCAGCATTTT
CDR3: CASSEAAGQRNQPQHF

size: .
V: TRBV4-1
J: TRBJ1-2
D: TRBD1
DNA: TGCGCCAGCAGCCAAGAGTTGAAGGGGGCAGGGGGCTACACCTTC
CDR3: CASSQELKGAGGYTF

size: .
V: TRBV2
J: TRBJ2-4
D: .
DNA: TGTGCGGTCCAGGGGAACCTAGCCAAAAACATTCAGTACTTC
CDR3: CAVQGNLAKNIQYF

size: few
V: TRBV4-2
J: TRBJ1-4
D: .
DNA: TGTGCCAGCAGCCAAGAGAGAGGTAGTGGGGCTAATGAAAAACTGTTTTTT
CDR3: CASSQERGSGANEKLFF

size: once
V: TRBV4-3
J: TRBJ1-3
D: .
DNA: TGCGCCAGCAGCCAAAGCGGCAGCTCTGGAAACACCATATATTTT
CDR3: CASSQSGSSGNTIYF

size: .
V: TRBV6-1
J: TRBJ1-3
D: .
DNA: TGTGCCAGCAGTGAAGCGGGCACGGCAGGTTCGCGAAACACCATATATTTT
CDR3: CASSEAGTAGSRNTIYF

size: .
V: TRBV19
J: TRBJ2-4
D: .
DNA: TGTGCCACCTCCCTGGGGGGCAGCAAAAACATTCAGTACTTC
CDR3: CATSLGGSKNIQYF

size: .
V: TRBV7-2
J: TRBJ2-3
D: .
DNA: TGTGCCAGCAGCTCGCAGTTTGTTGATACGCAGTATTTT
CDR3: CASSSQFVDTQYF

size: .
V: TRBV4-3
J: TRBJ1-2
D: .
DNA: TGCGCCAGCAGCCAAGGGACAGCCTACCGGGGTGGCTACACCTTC
CDR3: CASSQGTAYRGGYTF

size: .
V: TRBV7-6
J: TRBJ2-3
D: .
DNA: TGTGCCAGCAGCCCACCGGGTTTTGCGGGACTCACAGATACGCAGTATTTT
CDR3: CASSPPGFAGLTDTQYF

size: .
V: TRBV6-5
J: TRBJ1-2
D: TRBD1
DNA: TGTGCCAGCACAGGGGGGAACTATGGCTACACCTTC
CDR3: CASTGGNYGYTF

size: .
V: TRBV7-2
J: TRBJ2-3
D: TRBD2
DNA: TGTGCCAGCAGCGCCCTAGCGGGAGGGCTAGATAGAGATACGCAGTATTTT
CDR3: CASSALAGGLDRDTQYF

size: .
V: TRBV30
J: TRBJ1-2
D: .
DNA: TGTGCCTGGAGTTCGGCAGGTATGACTGGCTACACCTTC
CDR3: CAWSSAGMTGYTF

size: few
V: TRBV6-5
J: TRBJ2-7
D: .
DNA: TGTGCCAGCAGTCGACGGGGCTACGAGCAGTACTTC
CDR3: CASSRRGYEQYF

size: .
V: TRBV5-4
J: TRBJ1-2
D: .
DNA: TGTGCCAGCAGCTTGGCCGGGGGGGCGAGACGCTATGGCTACACCTTC
CDR3: CASSLAGGARRYGYTF

size: .
V: TRBV7-2
J: TRBJ1-5
D: TRBD1
DNA: TGTGCCAGCAGCCCAGGGGGAAACTACCAGCCCCAGCATTTT
CDR3: CASSPGGNYQPQHF

size: .
V: TRBV28
J: TRBJ2-7
D: TRBD1
DNA: TGTGCCAGCAGTGACCCGGGACAGGGGATATACGAGCAGTACTTC
CDR3: CASSDPGQGIYEQYF

size: .
V: TRBV4-1
J: TRBJ2-1
D: TRBD2
DNA: TGCGCCAGCAGCCACCCTAGCGGGGGGGGAAATGAGCAGTTCTTC
CDR3: CASSHPSGGGNEQFF

size: .
V: TRBV4-1
J: TRBJ1-5
D: .
DNA: TGCGCCAGCAGCCAAGGAGGCCAGGGAATTCAGCCCCAGCATTTT
CDR3: CASSQGGQGIQPQHF

size: once
V: TRBV9
J: TRBJ2-1
D: TRBD1
DNA: TGTGCCAGCTCGGACAGGGGGAATGAGCAGTTCTTC
CDR3: CASSDRGNEQFF

size: .
V: TRBV18
J: TRBJ1-6
D: .
DNA: TGTGCCAGCTCACCTACCCCACAGGGCCAGGATTCACCCCTCCACTTT
CDR3: CASSPTPQGQDSPLHF

size: .
V: TRBV6-6
J: TRBJ2-5
D: .
DNA: TGTGCCAGCAGCCGAGAGACCACAGGGAAGACCCAGTACTTC
CDR3: CASSRETTGKTQYF

size: .
V: TRBV29-1
J: TRBJ2-2
D: .
DNA: TGCAGCGTTCGAGGGGTGGACACCGGGGAGCTGTTTTTT
CDR3: CSVRGVDTGELFF

size: .
V: TRBV3-1/TRBV3-2
J: TRBJ1-2
D: TRBD1
DNA: TGTGCCAGCTCCTCGACAGGGAGGTCTGGCTACACCTTC
CDR3: CASSSTGRSGYTF

size: .
V: TRBV6-5
J: TRBJ1-6
D: .
DNA: TGTGCCATGGGCGATTCACCCCTCCACTTT
CDR3: CAMGDSPLHF

size: .
V: TRBV20-1
J: TRBJ1-4
D: TRBD1
DNA: TGCAGTGCTAGTGACCCCCGGGACAGTGGGGAAAAACTGTTTTTT
CDR3: CSASDPRDSGEKLFF

size: .
V: TRBV5-4
J: TRBJ2-1
D: .
DNA: TGTGCCAGCAGCCTCAGTAATGAGCAGTTCTTC
CDR3: CASSLSNEQFF

size: .
V: TRBV7-9
J: TRBJ2-7
D: .
DNA: TGTGCCAGCAGCTCGACCCGGGACTCGTGGTACTTC
CDR3: CASSSTRDSWYF

size: .
V: TRBV5-6
J: TRBJ2-7
D: .
DNA: TGTGCCAGCAGCTTATGGAGGGCCTCCTACGAGCAGTACTTC
CDR3: CASSLWRASYEQYF

size: few
V: TRBV19
J: TRBJ2-1
D: .
DNA: TGTGCCAGTAGTATCCTAAGCTCCTACAATGAGCAGTTCTTC
CDR3: CASSILSSYNEQFF

size: .
V: TRBV7-9
J: TRBJ1-4
D: .
DNA: TGTGCCAGCAGCATAAGTAACAGGGTCCTGTTTTTT
CDR3: CASSISNRVLFF

size: .
V: TRBV4-3
J: TRBJ2-7
D: TRBD1
DNA: TGCGCCAGCAGCCAAGACTCTGACCGGACAGGCTCCTACGAGCAGTACTTC
CDR3: CASSQDSDRTGSYEQYF

size: .
V: TRBV11-2
J: TRBJ1-6
D: .
DNA: TGTGCCAGCAGCTTATTGGGACCGCAGAATTCACCCCTCCACTTT
CDR3: CASSLLGPQNSPLHF

size: .
V: TRBV19
J: TRBJ1-5
D: .
DNA: TGTGCCAGTAGTTGGAAGAATCAGCCCCAGCATTTT
CDR3: CASSWKNQPQHF

size: .
V: TRBV18
J: TRBJ2-2
D: .
DNA: TGTGCCAGCTCAAGGGACCGACCTAGAACGGGAAACACCGGGGAGCTGTTTTTT
CDR3: CASSRDRPRTGNTGELFF

size: .
V: TRBV5-4
J: TRBJ2-5
D: .
DNA: TGTGCCAGCAGCTCCCGACGCCAACAAGCAGAGACCCAGTACTTC
CDR3: CASSSRRQQAETQYF

size: once
V: TRBV4-3
J: TRBJ2-6
D: .
DNA: TGCGCCAGCAGCCAAGAACTGGGTTCTGGGGCCAACGTCCTGACTTTC
CDR3: CASSQELGSGANVLTF

size: few
V: TRBV6-2/TRBV6-3
J: TRBJ2-1
D: .
DNA: TGTGCCAGCAGTTACGGTAAACTCTCCTACAATGAGCAGTTCTTC
CDR3: CASSYGKLSYNEQFF

size: .
V: TRBV6-2/TRBV6-3
J: TRBJ2-3
D: TRBD2
DNA: TGTGCCAGCAGTTCGACTAGCGGGAGATTTGCAGATACGCAGTATTTT
CDR3: CASSSTSGRFADTQYF

size: .
V: TRBV29-1
J: TRBJ2-3
D: TRBD2
DNA: TGCAGCGTAGTGACTAGCGGGGGCCGAAGGGATACGCAGTATTTT
CDR3: CSVVTSGGRRDTQYF

size: once
V: TRBV2
J: TRBJ2-3
D: TRBD2
DNA: TGTGCCAGCACCCTAATAGCGGGGGCTTCAGATACGCAGTATTTT
CDR3: CASTLIAGASDTQYF

size: .
V: TRBV19
J: TRBJ2-6
D: .
DNA: TGTGCCAGTAGAACAGGGAACCCTGGGGCCAACGTCCTGACTTTC
CDR3: CASRTGNPGANVLTF

size: .
V: TRBV11-2
J: TRBJ2-1
D: .
DNA: TGTGCCAGCAGCTTATCCCAAAGGGACCCCCAGACCAATGAGCAGTTCTTC
CDR3: CASSLSQRDPQTNEQFF

size: once
V: TRBV7-2
J: TRBJ2-5
D: TRBD1
DNA: TGTGCCAGCAGCCCCGTGGGACAGCTGGGGACCCAGTACTTC
CDR3: CASSPVGQLGTQYF

size: .
V: TRBV5-8
J: TRBJ1-5
D: .
DNA: TGTGCCAGCTTTCCCCGCCCGGTCAATCAGCCCCAGCATTTT
CDR3: CASFPRPVNQPQHF

size: .
V: TRBV4-2
J: TRBJ2-3
D: TRBD2
DNA: TGTGCCAGCAGCCAAGACTGGAGCGGGAGAAGCACAGATACGCAGTATTTT
CDR3: CASSQDWSGRSTDTQYF

size: .
V: TRBV28
J: TRBJ2-4
D: .
DNA: TGTGCCAGCAGCCTCCGTTCCAAAAACATTCAGTACTTC
CDR3: CASSLRSKNIQYF

size: .
V: TRBV7-9
J: TRBJ1-1
D: TRBD1
DNA: TGTGCCAGCACCGGGACAGGGACAGGTCTGAACACTGAAGCTTTCTTT
CDR3: CASTGTGTGLNTEAFF

size: .
V: TRBV30
J: TRBJ2-5
D: TRBD2
DNA: TGTGCCTGCGGGACTAGCGGCAAAGAGACCCAGTACTTC
CDR3: CACGTSGKETQYF

size: .
V: TRBV5-1
J: TRBJ2-5
D: TRBD1
DNA: TGCGCCAGCAGCTTCCGAGGGGGACAGGGGGCGCGGGAGACCCAGTACTTC
CDR3: CASSFRGGQGARETQYF

size: medium-sized
V: TRBV6-4
J: TRBJ2-3
D: TRBD2
DNA: TGTGCCACCGCGGGGGGGCCGGAGGATACGCAGTATTTT
CDR3: CATAGGPEDTQYF

size: .
V: TRBV27
J: TRBJ1-4
D: TRBD1
DNA: TGTGCCAGCAGTTGGGCTCCGGGGACAGGAGGGGAAAAACTGTTTTTT
CDR3: CASSWAPGTGGEKLFF

size: few
V: TRBV6-5
J: TRBJ1-2
D: .
DNA: TGTGCCAGCAGAAGGGGACTTGGATTCTGGGACTACACCTTC
CDR3: CASRRGLGFWDYTF

size: .
V: TRBV18
J: TRBJ1-5
D: .
DNA: TGTGCCAGCTCACCAGTTCGCTTGGGAGGCAATCAGCCCCAGCATTTT
CDR3: CASSPVRLGGNQPQHF

size: few
V: TRBV13
J: TRBJ2-7
D: TRBD1
DNA: TGTGCCAGCAGCGCGGACAGGAGCTCCTACGAGCAGTACTTC
CDR3: CASSADRSSYEQYF